One sample yielded the 26 T cell receptor beta chains listed below, sequenced in a study of T cells in Graves' hyperthyroidism and ophthalmopathy. RNA transcripts were the template for amplifying TCR beta CDR3 regions. The TCR CDR3 was amplified in a first-round RT-PCR using the HTBI primer set. A single record per CDR3 protein comes from TCRdb applying MiXCR to the multiplex PCR reads. The sample has around 600,000 distinct CDR3 sequences; 15% to 20% are singletons. The material sequenced was blood. These receptors were collected from a woman aged 40 to 55 with Graves' ophthalmopathy.

Ten or more counts support this clonotype. The V call is TRBV20-1, the J call TRBJ2-7, with D maybe TRBD2 (7 bases). Germline V CDR1 and CDR2: DFQATT, SNEGSKA (reference sequence). V lost 1 base and J lost 1, with 11 bases in between. The CDR3 is 14 residues long. The CDR3 DNA reads TGCAGTGCTAGAGGCGCGGGGGCATCCTACGAGCAGTACTTC. It is translated as CSARGAGASYEQYF.

The sample holds many counts of this clonotype. The rearrangement joins TRBV6-1 to TRBJ1-4; 8 bases line up with TRBD1. V was clipped by 6 bases and J by 6 bases; unmatched bases: 9. The CDR3 runs 15 residues. The germline V gene has CDR1 MNHNS and CDR2 SASEGT. The CDR3 DNA reads as TGTGCCAGCAGGCGCCCAGGGGGCTCATATGAAAAACTGTTTTTT. Translation gives CASRRPGGSYEKLFF.

This clonotype has at least ten counts. V and J are TRBV6-1 and TRBJ2-3, with 8 bases identical to TRBD1. This CDR3 is built from 14 residues. The V segment lost 7 bases and the J segment 3 bases; nucleotides outside the gene matches: 6. CDR1 is MNHNS and CDR2 is SASEGT in the germline V gene. DNA of the CDR3: TGTGCCAGCACTACAGGGGGAAGGACAGATACGCAGTATTTT. Translated, it gives CASTTGGRTDTQYF.

The chain recombines TRBV7-9 with TRBJ2-3, with D possibly matching TRBD2 (5 bases). In germline, CDR1 is SEHNR, CDR2 FQNEAQ (reference sequence). The CDR3 runs to 16 residues. V was trimmed by 1 base and J by 2 bases, leaving 13 bases between them. The CDR3: CASSLVQRLYTDTQYF. CDR3 coding DNA: TGTGCCAGCAGCTTAGTTCAGCGGTTGTACACAGATACGCAGTATTTT. The full variable domain, with the rest looked up from reference TRBV7-9 and TRBJ2-3, is DTGVSQNPRHKITKRGQNVTFRCDPISEHNRLYWYRQTLGQGPEFLTYFQNEAQLEKSRLLSDRFSAERPKGSFSTLEIQRTEQGDSAMYLCASSLVQRLYTDTQYFGPGTRLTVL.

This clonotype came up many times. The chain uses TRBV28 and TRBJ2-1; D is possibly TRBD1 or TRBD2 (6 bases each). Trimming pared 6 bases from V and 6 bases from J, leaving 18 bases between. This CDR3 region has 15 residues. Germline V gene sequence: CDR1 MDHEN, CDR2 SYDVKM. CDR3 bases: TGTGCCAGCAGCCTGATGGGGGGCGAAGCCAATGAGCAGTTCTTC. Translated, it gives CASSLMGGEANEQFF.

This clonotype was counted only a few times. The chain joins TRBV12-3 or TRBV12-4 to TRBJ1-3; 7 bases fit TRBD1. J was trimmed by 1 base and V by 4 bases; bases with no gene match: 7. This CDR3 has 16 residues. CDR3 bases: TGTGCCAGCAGTTCGGGCCCAGGGGGTTCTGGAAACACCATATATTTT. This sequence encodes CASSSGPGGSGNTIYF.

This clonotype came up many times. The V and J genes are TRBV12-3 or TRBV12-4 and TRBJ1-1; D may be TRBD1 (5 bases). The CDR3 loop spans 14 amino acids. With 5 bases removed from V and 6 bases from J, the gap between germline ends came to 16 bases. In nucleotides, the CDR3 is TGTGCCAGCAGTCCCCGCTCCGGGGACGCTGAAGCTTTCTTT. Its protein product is CASSPRSGDAEAFF.

This clonotype was observed a single time. The chain links TRBV30 to TRBJ1-1; maybe TRBD1 (5 bases). This CDR3 contains 14 residues. V was clipped by 4 bases and J by 1 base, with 13 bases between them. Germline-derived CDR1 and CDR2 are GTSNPN and SVGIG (reference sequence). CDR3 amino acids: CAWIPMGRNTEAFF. The CDR3 nucleotides are TGTGCCTGGATTCCTATGGGACGGAACACTGAAGCTTTCTTT.

The chain employs TRBV5-5 and TRBJ2-4, with 11 bases matching TRBD2. Per germline, CDR1 SGHKS and CDR2 YYEKEE (reference sequence). The CDR3 consists of 17 residues. V shed 4 bases and J 0 bases; nucleotides not matched to a gene: 6. CDR3 sequence reads: CASSLTGLAGAKNIQYF. The CDR3 DNA follows: TGTGCCAGCAGCCTAACCGGACTAGCGGGAGCCAAAAACATTCAGTACTTC.

In its sample, this clonotype was seen many times. The chain uses TRBV12-3 or TRBV12-4 and TRBJ1-1, with D maybe TRBD1 (6 bases). The V gene lost 3 bases and the J gene lost 1 base, with 9 bases spanning the gap. The CDR3 extends over 14 amino acids. CDR3 amino acids: CASSFGGRNTEAFF. In nucleotides, the CDR3 is TGTGCCAGCAGTTTCGGGGGGCGGAACACTGAAGCTTTCTTT.

In this sample, this clonotype turned up a few times. The V and J genes are TRBV20-1 and TRBJ2-6; D is possibly TRBD2 (5 bases). Germline CDR1 and CDR2: DFQATT and SNEGSKA (reference sequence). Trimming removed 6 bases at V and 1 base at J, with 13 bases between. The CDR3 is 15 residues long. The CDR3, as DNA: TGCAGTGCGCCAATCCGGGGTTCTGGGGCCAACGTCCTGACTTTC. Protein sequence: CSAPIRGSGANVLTF.

This clonotype has ten or more counts. The chain carries TRBV11-2 and TRBJ1-1; D remains unclear. The CDR3 totals 14 residues. Trimming removed 2 bases at V and 1 base at J, with 8 bases between. In germline, CDR1 is SGHAT, CDR2 FQNNGV. The CDR3 nucleotides are TGTGCCAGCAGCTTACCAGGTCGGAACACTGAAGCTTTCTTT. This gives the protein CASSLPGRNTEAFF. The variable domain in full, with the rest retrieved from reference TRBV11-2 and TRBJ1-1, is EAGVAQSPRYKIIEKRQSVAFWCNPISGHATLYWYQQILGQGPKLLIQFQNNGVVDDSQLPKDRFSAERLKGVDSTLKIQPAKLEDSAVYLCASSLPGRNTEAFFGQGTRLTVV.

This clonotype was seen at least ten times. The rearrangement joins TRBV2 to TRBJ2-1; D perhaps matches TRBD2 (6 bases). The CDR3 sequence is 15 residues long. Germline assignment: CDR1 SNHLY and CDR2 FYNNEI. V was clipped by 4 bases and J by 1 base, with 11 bases between them. CDR3 DNA sequence: TGTGCCAGCAGTGGGGACGGGAGTTCCTACAATGAGCAGTTCTTC. Translating gives CASSGDGSSYNEQFF.

This clonotype has a count of ten or more. The chain joins TRBV30 to TRBJ1-4; TRBD1 agrees at 9 bases. J gave up 5 bases and V 5 bases, and 6 bases lay outside the gene matches. Germline CDR1 GTSNPN, CDR2 SVGIG (reference sequence). The CDR3 totals 14 residues. This CDR3 reads CAWEGTGSNEKLFF. For the CDR3, the DNA is TGTGCCTGGGAGGGGACAGGGTCGAATGAAAAACTGTTTTTT.

In its sample, this clonotype was seen a few times. The rearrangement uses TRBV6-5 and TRBJ2-7, with TRBD1 matching 9 bases. Germline V gene data show CDR1 as MNHEY and CDR2 as SVGAGI. This CDR3 contains 15 residues. The J segment lost 5 bases and the V segment lost 6 bases, leaving 11 bases of the junction unmatched. The CDR3 coding sequence is TGTGCCAGCAGCGCCGGGACAGGGAGTGGGCACGAGCAGTACTTC. This translates into CASSAGTGSGHEQYF.

This clonotype has at least ten counts. The CDR3 bases are TGTGCCAGCAGCTTTGGACTAGCTGAGACCCAGTACTTC. Translation gives CASSFGLAETQYF. The rearrangement uses TRBV11-2 and TRBJ2-5, with 8 bases identical to TRBD2. Germline CDR1 SGHAT, CDR2 FQNNGV. The CDR3 is 13 amino acids. V lost 3 bases, J lost 5 bases, and 2 bases stayed unmatched.

The gene calls are TRBV5-1 and TRBJ2-7; possible D gene TRBD1, 5 bases. Between the trimmed V and J ends, which lost 3 bases and 5 bases, there was a span of 21 bases. Germline CDR1 SGHRS, CDR2 YFSETQ. The CDR3 loop spans 16 amino acids. The CDR3 here is CASSSSPRQGQHEQYF. CDR3 nucleotides: TGCGCCAGCAGCTCCAGCCCGAGGCAGGGCCAGCACGAGCAGTACTTC.

The sample holds many counts of this clonotype. The CDR3 spells CASSFQRNEQYF. The DNA for the CDR3 is TGTGCCAGCAGTTTCCAACGAAACGAGCAGTACTTC. This chain joins TRBV28 and TRBJ2-7; D remains ambiguous. With 3 bases removed from V and 5 bases from J, the gap between germline ends came to 8 bases. CDR3 size: 12 residues. Germline CDR1 is MDHEN and CDR2 is SYDVKM. Combining the CDR3 with reference TRBV28 and TRBJ2-7 gives the whole variable domain DVKVTQSSRYLVKRTGEKVFLECVQDMDHENMFWYRQDPGLGLRLIYFSYDVKMKEKGDIPEGYSVSREKKERFSLILESASTNQTSMYLCASSFQRNEQYFGPGTRLTVT.

This clonotype was detected a few times. The chain combines TRBV6-1 with TRBJ2-1, with 10 bases that match TRBD1. V shed 4 bases, J shed 6 bases, and the junction held 6 bases outside the gene matches. Germline lookup yields CDR1 MNHNS and CDR2 SASEGT. The CDR3 sequence is 15 residues long. CDR3 bases: TGTGCCAGCAGTGCCGGGACAGGGGCTTCCAATGAGCAGTTCTTC. It specifies CASSAGTGASNEQFF.

The V call is TRBV11-2, the J call TRBJ2-7; no clear D gene. Germline CDR1 and CDR2: SGHAT and FQNNGV. The CDR3 spans 16 residues. Trimming removed 5 bases at V and 0 bases at J, with 17 bases between. CDR3 sequence reads: CASSPHYDLSSYEQYF. The CDR3 coding sequence is TGTGCCAGCAGCCCCCACTATGACTTGAGCTCCTACGAGCAGTACTTC.

On this clonotype: Being one base from a much bigger clone, this may be a read error. The genes are TRBV30 and TRBJ1-1, with D unresolved. In germline, CDR1 is GTSNPN, CDR2 SVGIG (reference sequence). CDR3 length: 13 residues. This CDR3 reads CAWSHHQNTGAFF. CDR3 DNA: TGTGCCTGGAGTCATCACCAGAACACTGGAGCTTTCTTT.

The rearrangement uses TRBV5-1 and TRBJ2-5, with 7 bases that match TRBD1. Trimming at V came to 2 bases and at J to 2 bases, leaving 3 bases not matched to a gene. This CDR3 region has 14 residues. Germline V gene data show CDR1 as SGHRS and CDR2 as YFSETQ. The CDR3 is CASSFGTAQETQYF. The CDR3 DNA is TGCGCCAGCAGCTTCGGGACAGCTCAAGAGACCCAGTACTTC.

This clonotype has a count of ten or more. V and J are TRBV6-1 and TRBJ2-3; maybe TRBD1 (8 bases). V lost 6 bases and J 4 bases, leaving 17 bases between the germline ends. The CDR3 loop spans 15 amino acids. From germline, CDR1 is MNHNS and CDR2 SASEGT. The CDR3 is CASRLTGGGADTQYF. For the CDR3, the DNA is TGTGCCAGCAGACTCACAGGGGGGGGCGCAGATACGCAGTATTTT.

This clonotype was seen many times. The J gene is TRBJ2-7, the V gene TRBV5-1; D is tentatively TRBD1 or TRBD2 (5 bases each). The CDR3 has 13 amino acids. Germline V gene sequence: CDR1 SGHRS, CDR2 YFSETQ. V was shortened by 7 bases and J by 0 bases, with 11 bases between the two germline ends. The CDR3 DNA is TGCGCCAGCGGCCGGGACGGCTCCTACGAGCAGTACTTC. Protein product: CASGRDGSYEQYF.

This clonotype was counted at least ten times. This chain joins TRBV12-3 or TRBV12-4 and TRBJ2-3; D call uncertain. Trimming left V 3 bases short and J 2 bases short, with 6 bases between. The CDR3 length is 13 residues. The CDR3 loop reads CASSFVSTDTQYF. As DNA, the CDR3 is TGTGCCAGCAGTTTTGTTTCCACAGATACGCAGTATTTT.

This chain uses TRBV18 with TRBJ2-5; 11 bases align to TRBD1. This CDR3 region has 16 residues. The V gene end was trimmed by 3 bases and the J gene end by 5 bases; junction bases not matched to a gene: 8. Germline CDR1 KGHSH, CDR2 LQKENI. CDR3 loop: CASSPPGTGGPETQYF. In DNA, the CDR3 is TGTGCCAGCTCACCCCCGGGGACAGGGGGTCCGGAGACCCAGTACTTC.